One and the same sample provided the 24 T cell receptor beta chains below, sequenced in a study of shared clonotypes between healthy human individuals. The repertoire was sequenced with immunoSEQ multiplex PCR; TCRdb's copy has only in-frame clones and lacks some. This table has 1.4 million to 1.5 million clones, around 97% appearing once. Sequencing was done on a sample of naive CD4+ T cells sorted from blood. Subset specified: CD45RA+ positively selected. All receptors come from a man under 40 in good health.

The rearrangement uses TRBV29-1 and TRBJ1-1; possibly TRBD1 for D (5 bases). This CDR3 spans 15 amino acids. Germline-derived CDR1 and CDR2 are SQVTM and ANQGSEA. Between the trimmed V and J ends, which lost 5 bases and 0 bases, there was a span of 16 bases. The CDR3 DNA follows: TGCAGCGTTAGCTCGGGGTGGGGGATGAACACTGAAGCTTTCTTT. Translating it yields CSVSSGWGMNTEAFF. Looking up the rest from reference TRBV29-1 and TRBJ1-1 gives the full variable domain: SAVISQKPSRDICQRGTSLTIQCQVDSQVTMMFWYRQQPGQSLTLIATANQGSEATYESGFVIDKFPISRPNLTFSTLTVSNMSPEDSSIYLCSVSSGWGMNTEAFFGQGTRLTVV.

The chain employs TRBV6-9 and TRBJ1-5; D unresolved. Germline V gene sequence: CDR1 MNHGY, CDR2 SVAAGI. The length of the CDR3 is 15 residues. V dropped 7 bases and J dropped 4 bases, with 17 bases sitting between them. CDR3 region: CASTLVGVHNQPQHF. CDR3 DNA: TGTGCCAGCACCCTGGTTGGGGTCCATAATCAGCCCCAGCATTTT.

Worth noting for this clone: Other nucleotide sequences in the sample specify the same CDR3. The chain employs TRBV7-9 and TRBJ2-3; the match to TRBD1 covers 8 bases. From germline, CDR1 is SEHNR and CDR2 FQNEAQ (reference sequence). The CDR3 contains 15 residues. The junction had 8 bases not matched to a gene; V was cut back by 6 bases and J by 3 bases. The CDR3 sequence is CASSSGTGVTDTQYF. The CDR3 DNA follows: TGTGCCAGCAGTTCCGGGACAGGCGTTACAGATACGCAGTATTTT.

J is TRBJ1-4 and V is TRBV28, with D maybe TRBD1 (5 bases). This CDR3 region has 12 residues. V was cut by 7 bases and J by 10 bases, with 13 bases left in between. CDR1 is MDHEN, CDR2 SYDVKM, per germline. CDR3 coding DNA: TGTGCCAGCACCTTCCCGGGGGGAAAACTGTTTTTT. Encoded protein: CASTFPGGKLFF.

The chain recombines TRBV5-6 with TRBJ2-7, with D tentatively TRBD2 (5 bases). With 0 bases removed from V and 4 bases from J, the gap between germline ends came to 14 bases. CDR3 length equals 15 residues. The germline V gene has CDR1 SGHDT and CDR2 YYEEEE. CDR3 amino acids: CASSLGRVTGYEQYF. The CDR3 bases are TGTGCCAGCAGCTTGGGTAGGGTTACGGGATACGAGCAGTACTTC.

The chain links TRBV28 to TRBJ2-5, with 8 bases identical to TRBD1. CDR3 length equals 13 residues. V shed 11 bases and J 5 bases; nucleotides not matched to a gene: 10. Germline V gene lookup returns CDR1 MDHEN and CDR2 SYDVKM. This CDR3 reads CASRSGGWETQYF. The CDR3 nucleotides are TGTGCCTCCCGCTCAGGGGGCTGGGAGACCCAGTACTTC. The entire variable domain, with the rest obtained from reference TRBV28 and TRBJ2-5, is as follows: DVKVTQSSRYLVKRTGEKVFLECVQDMDHENMFWYRQDPGLGLRLIYFSYDVKMKEKGDIPEGYSVSREKKERFSLILESASTNQTSMYLCASRSGGWETQYFGPGTRLLVL.

The V call is TRBV27, the J call TRBJ2-5; the D call may be TRBD1 or TRBD2 (6 bases each). Germline CDR1 MNHEY, CDR2 SMNVEV (reference sequence). This CDR3 is built from 14 residues. Trimming removed 6 bases from V and 4 bases from J, with 15 bases in between. The CDR3 DNA follows: TGTGCCAGCAGCCGTCGACAGGAGGGAGAGACCCAGTACTTC. It is translated as CASSRRQEGETQYF.

The V gene is TRBV5-1, the J gene TRBJ2-7, with D unclear. The CDR3 is made up of 14 amino acids. The V gene lost 4 bases and the J gene lost 0 bases, with 11 bases spanning the gap. The germline CDR1 and CDR2 sequences are SGHRS and YFSETQ. In DNA, the CDR3 is TGCGCCAGCAGCCTGACTCCGCGCTCCTACGAGCAGTACTTC. Translating it yields CASSLTPRSYEQYF.

V usage is TRBV6-1 and J usage is TRBJ1-4; possible D gene TRBD1, 5 bases. Trimming left V 2 bases short and J 3 bases short, with 13 bases between. Germline values: CDR1 MNHNS, CDR2 SASEGT. The CDR3 runs to 16 residues. CDR3 residues: CASSEFGAASNEKLFF. The CDR3 bases are TGTGCCAGCAGTGAATTTGGGGCGGCATCTAATGAAAAACTGTTTTTT.

The J gene is TRBJ2-7, the V gene TRBV2; D uncertain. Per germline, CDR1 SNHLY and CDR2 FYNNEI. The CDR3 sequence is 13 residues long. The germline V and J ends were trimmed by 4 bases and 3 bases, with 10 bases remaining between them. CDR3 protein: CASSVGILYEQYF. CDR3 nucleotides: TGTGCCAGCAGTGTTGGCATTCTCTACGAGCAGTACTTC.

The chain employs TRBV5-4 and TRBJ2-1; no clear D. The CDR3 extends over 13 amino acids. The V and J ends lost 5 bases and 3 bases respectively, with 9 bases between them. Germline-derived CDR1 and CDR2 are SGHNT and YYREEE (reference sequence). In DNA form, the CDR3 reads TGTGCCAGCAGACCTTATAGCTACAATGAGCAGTTCTTC. Translating gives CASRPYSYNEQFF.

This chain uses TRBV18 with TRBJ2-5; TRBD2 aligns across 10 bases. Germline loops: CDR1 KGHSH, CDR2 LQKENI. This CDR3 region has 16 residues. Unmatched junction bases numbered 6, after V lost 1 base and J lost 4 bases. CDR3 amino acids: CASSPLSAGGPETQYF. The CDR3 nucleotides read TGTGCCAGCTCACCACTTTCAGCGGGAGGGCCAGAGACCCAGTACTTC.

The rearrangement joins TRBV11-2 to TRBJ2-7, with a weak D call TRBD1 (5 bases). This CDR3 has 15 amino acids. V lost 5 bases to trimming and J lost 0 bases, with 14 bases between them. Per the germline V gene, CDR1 is SGHAT and CDR2 is FQNNGV. The CDR3 loop is CASSDSGAASYEQYF. In nucleotides, the CDR3 is TGTGCCAGCAGCGATAGTGGGGCAGCCTCCTACGAGCAGTACTTC.

The chain has TRBV7-6 and TRBJ2-5; 7 nucleotides agree with TRBD2. Germline V lookup: CDR1 SGHVS, CDR2 FNYEAQ. The ends lost 1 base at V and 4 bases at J; junction bases unmatched: 12. CDR3 length: 17 amino acids. CDR3 region: CASSLGGGRGVGETQYF. For the CDR3, the DNA is TGTGCCAGCAGCTTAGGCGGCGGCCGGGGGGTCGGAGAGACCCAGTACTTC.

This rearrangement joins TRBV18 to TRBJ2-1; 8 nucleotides align to TRBD2. The CDR3 consists of 15 residues. The trim removed 6 bases at V and 5 bases at J, leaving 9 bases unmatched. Germline assignment: CDR1 KGHSH and CDR2 LQKENI. Here the CDR3 reads CASSYTGGLHNEQFF. In nucleotides, the CDR3 is TGTGCCAGCTCTTATACGGGAGGGCTGCACAATGAGCAGTTCTTC.

The chain uses TRBV5-8 and TRBJ1-5; D is unclear. Trimming took off 1 base at V and 6 bases at J, with 11 bases between the two ends. The CDR3 has 14 residues. The germline gives CDR1 SGHTS, CDR2 YDEGEE. DNA of the CDR3: TGTGCCAGCAGCTTGAGCCAGCATACTCAGCCCCAGCATTTT. Its protein is CASSLSQHTQPQHF.

This clone was counted a few times. V gene TRBV27 combines with J gene TRBJ2-7, with 7 bases identical to TRBD1. Germline loops: CDR1 MNHEY, CDR2 SMNVEV (reference sequence). This CDR3 contains 13 residues. V lost 5 bases, J lost 7 bases, and 8 bases stayed unmatched. The CDR3 reads CASSVTGWREQYF. The CDR3 nucleotides are TGTGCCAGCAGTGTGACAGGGTGGCGGGAGCAGTACTTC.

In its sample, this clone was seen once. The chain combines TRBV7-9 with TRBJ2-2; TRBD1 agrees at 9 bases. The J segment lost 6 bases and the V segment lost 5 bases, leaving 4 bases of the junction unmatched. CDR1 and CDR2 (germline): SEHNR, FQNEAQ (reference sequence). This CDR3 has 14 amino acids. Here the CDR3 reads CASSTRTGAGELFF. CDR3 sequence (DNA): TGTGCCAGCAGCACCCGGACAGGGGCCGGGGAGCTGTTTTTT.

The chain combines TRBV28 with TRBJ2-7, with 9 positions matching TRBD1. The CDR3 spans 15 residues. Germline assignment: CDR1 MDHEN and CDR2 SYDVKM. Trimming removed 5 bases from V and 3 bases from J; junction bases left unmatched: 8. The CDR3 nucleotides read TGTGCCAGCAGTCACAGGGGGCCGTCTAACTACGAGCAGTACTTC. Protein product: CASSHRGPSNYEQYF.

The chain combines TRBV28 with TRBJ1-5; a weak D match, TRBD1 (5 bases). The CDR3 is made up of 14 amino acids. The V and J ends lost 1 base and 6 bases respectively, with 10 bases between them. Germline CDR1 reads MDHEN; CDR2 reads SYDVKM. This CDR3 reads CASSLSGQGQPQHF. CDR3 bases: TGTGCCAGCAGTTTATCCGGGCAGGGTCAGCCCCAGCATTTT.

Remarks on this clone: One end of the junction fails to match germline, which may point to a read error. The genes are TRBV7-7 and TRBJ2-5; 9 nucleotides agree with TRBD2. The CDR3 is made up of 14 amino acids. Germline CDR1 reads SSHAT; CDR2 reads FNYEAQ (reference sequence). The CDR3 sequence is CASSPTSGQETQYF. The DNA for the CDR3 is TGTGCTAGCAGTCCCACTAGCGGGCAAGAGACCCAGTACTTC.

There are a few counts of this clone. The gene calls are TRBV9 and TRBJ1-2; D not resolved. Germline V CDR1 and CDR2: SGDLS, YYNGEE. The CDR3 has 17 amino acids. With 0 bases removed from V and 0 bases from J, the gap between germline ends came to 15 bases. The chain's CDR3 is CASSVGPSPTPNYGYTF. The CDR3 DNA sequence: TGTGCCAGCAGCGTAGGCCCGAGTCCTACCCCTAACTATGGCTACACCTTC.

The chain recombines TRBV2 with TRBJ1-5; 7 bases line up with TRBD1. Per the germline V gene, CDR1 is SNHLY and CDR2 is FYNNEI. V lost 7 bases to trimming and J lost 1 base; unmatched junction nucleotides: 10. The length of the CDR3 is 16 residues. CDR3 sequence reads: CASKGRGYQSNQPQHF. As DNA, the CDR3 is TGTGCCAGCAAGGGCAGGGGGTATCAAAGCAATCAGCCCCAGCATTTT.

The chain uses TRBV10-1 and TRBJ2-5; the D gene is possibly TRBD2 (5 bases). CDR1 is WNHNN and CDR2 is SYGVQD in the germline V gene (reference sequence). V lost 2 bases, J lost 3 bases, and 10 bases lay in between. CDR3 length: 14 residues. The CDR3 protein is CASSEVPGKETQYF. CDR3 in DNA: TGCGCCAGCAGTGAGGTACCGGGGAAAGAGACCCAGTACTTC.